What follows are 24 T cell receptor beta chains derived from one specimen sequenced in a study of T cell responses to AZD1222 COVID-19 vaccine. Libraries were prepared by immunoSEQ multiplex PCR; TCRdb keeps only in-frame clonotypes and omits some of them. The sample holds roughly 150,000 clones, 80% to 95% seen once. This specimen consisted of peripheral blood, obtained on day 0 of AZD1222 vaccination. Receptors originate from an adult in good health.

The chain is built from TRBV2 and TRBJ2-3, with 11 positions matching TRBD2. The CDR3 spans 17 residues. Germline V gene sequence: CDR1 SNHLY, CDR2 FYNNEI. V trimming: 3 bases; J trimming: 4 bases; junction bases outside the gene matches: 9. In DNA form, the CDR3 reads TGTGCCAGCAGTGATCCGCTTGCACTAGCGGGAGCAGATACGCAGTATTTT. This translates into CASSDPLALAGADTQYF.

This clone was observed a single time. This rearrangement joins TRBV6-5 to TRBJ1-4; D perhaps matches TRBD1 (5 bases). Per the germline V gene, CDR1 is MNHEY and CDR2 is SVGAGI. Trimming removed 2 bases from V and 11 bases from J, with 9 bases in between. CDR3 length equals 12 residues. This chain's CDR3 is CASSYQGSKLFF. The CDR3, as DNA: TGTGCCAGCAGTTACCAGGGTTCGAAACTGTTTTTT.

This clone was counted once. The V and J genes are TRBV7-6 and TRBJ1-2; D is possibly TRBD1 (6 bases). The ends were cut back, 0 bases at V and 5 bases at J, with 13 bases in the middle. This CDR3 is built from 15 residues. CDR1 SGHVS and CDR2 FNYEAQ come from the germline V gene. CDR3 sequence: CASSLAAGALYGYTF. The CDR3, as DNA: TGTGCCAGCAGCTTAGCGGCAGGGGCTTTATATGGCTACACCTTC.

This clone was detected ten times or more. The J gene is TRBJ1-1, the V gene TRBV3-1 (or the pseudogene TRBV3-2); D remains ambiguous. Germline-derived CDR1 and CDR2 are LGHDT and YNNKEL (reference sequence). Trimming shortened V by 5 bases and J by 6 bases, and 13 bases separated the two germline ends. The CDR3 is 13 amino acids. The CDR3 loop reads CASSYALGPEAFF. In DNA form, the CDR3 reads TGTGCCAGCAGCTACGCCCTCGGTCCTGAAGCTTTCTTT.

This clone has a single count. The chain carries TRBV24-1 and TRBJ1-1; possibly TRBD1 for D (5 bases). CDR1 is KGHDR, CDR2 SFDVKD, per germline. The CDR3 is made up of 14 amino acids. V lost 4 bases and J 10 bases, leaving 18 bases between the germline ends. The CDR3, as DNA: TGTGCCACCAGTGACCCCGGGTGGGGGTTTGGAGCTTTCTTT. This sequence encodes CATSDPGWGFGAFF.

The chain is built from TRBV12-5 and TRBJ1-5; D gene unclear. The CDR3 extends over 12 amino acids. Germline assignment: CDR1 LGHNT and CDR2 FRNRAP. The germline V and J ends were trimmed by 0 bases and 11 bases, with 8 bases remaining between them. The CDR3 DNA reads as TGTGCTAGTGGTTTGGTAGGAGGGACCCAGCATTTT. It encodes CASGLVGGTQHF.

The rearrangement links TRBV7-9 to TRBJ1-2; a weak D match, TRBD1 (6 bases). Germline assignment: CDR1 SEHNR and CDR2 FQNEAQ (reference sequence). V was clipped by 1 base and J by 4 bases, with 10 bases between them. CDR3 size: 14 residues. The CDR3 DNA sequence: TGTGCCAGCAGCTTAGGGGCAGGGGCCTATGGCTACACCTTC. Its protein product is CASSLGAGAYGYTF.

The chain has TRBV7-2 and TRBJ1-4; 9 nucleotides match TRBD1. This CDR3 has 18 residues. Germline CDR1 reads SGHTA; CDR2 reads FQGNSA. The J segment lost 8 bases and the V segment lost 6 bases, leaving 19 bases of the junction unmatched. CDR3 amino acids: CASRPTGGIMIEREKLFF. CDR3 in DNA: TGTGCCAGCAGACCGACAGGGGGTATAATGATAGAGAGAGAAAAACTGTTTTTT.

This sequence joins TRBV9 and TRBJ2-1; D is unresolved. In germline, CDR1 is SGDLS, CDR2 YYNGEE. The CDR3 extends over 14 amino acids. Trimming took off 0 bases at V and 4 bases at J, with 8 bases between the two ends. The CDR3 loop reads CASSVADEYNEQFF. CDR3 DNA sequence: TGTGCCAGCAGCGTAGCCGACGAATACAATGAGCAGTTCTTC.

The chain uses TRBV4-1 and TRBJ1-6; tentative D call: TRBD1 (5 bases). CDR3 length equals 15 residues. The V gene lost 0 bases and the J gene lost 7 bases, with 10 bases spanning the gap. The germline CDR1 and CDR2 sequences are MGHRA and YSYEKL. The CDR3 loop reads CASSQEGRGNSPLHF. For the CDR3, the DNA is TGCGCCAGCAGCCAAGAAGGGCGGGGGAATTCACCCCTCCACTTT.

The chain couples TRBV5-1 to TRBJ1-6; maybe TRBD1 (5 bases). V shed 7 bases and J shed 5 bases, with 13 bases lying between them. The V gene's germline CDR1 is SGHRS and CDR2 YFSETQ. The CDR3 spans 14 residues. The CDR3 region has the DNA TGCGCCAGCTGTCTCGGGGGGGATAATTCACCCCTCCACTTT. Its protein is CASCLGGDNSPLHF. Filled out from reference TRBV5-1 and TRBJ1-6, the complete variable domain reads KAGVTQTPRYLIKTRGQQVTLSCSPISGHRSVSWYQQTPGQGLQFLFEYFSETQRNKGNFPGRFSGRQFSNSRSEMNVSTLELGDSALYLCASCLGGDNSPLHFGNGTRLTVT.

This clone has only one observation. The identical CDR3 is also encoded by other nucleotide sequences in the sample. The CDR3 sequence: CASSVGGLSYEQYF. The CDR3 DNA reads TGTGCCAGCAGCGTAGGTGGGCTATCCTACGAGCAGTACTTC. The chain carries TRBV9 and TRBJ2-7; D remains ambiguous. Per germline, CDR1 SGDLS and CDR2 YYNGEE. CDR3 size: 14 residues. Deletions cut 0 bases from V and 1 base from J, with 8 bases between.

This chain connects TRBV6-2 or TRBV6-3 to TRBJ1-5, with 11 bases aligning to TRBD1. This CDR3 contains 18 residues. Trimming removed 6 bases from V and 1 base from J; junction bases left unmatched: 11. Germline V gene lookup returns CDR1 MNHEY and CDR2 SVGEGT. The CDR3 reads CASSPFGTGGGSNQPQHF. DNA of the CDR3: TGTGCCAGCAGCCCTTTCGGGACAGGGGGAGGGAGCAATCAGCCCCAGCATTTT.

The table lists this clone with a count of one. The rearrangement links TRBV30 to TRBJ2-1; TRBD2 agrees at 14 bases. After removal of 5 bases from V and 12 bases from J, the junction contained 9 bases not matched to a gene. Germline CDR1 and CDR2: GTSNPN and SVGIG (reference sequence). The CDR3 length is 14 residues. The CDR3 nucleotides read TGTGCCTGGGAGGGACTAGCGGGAGTTTGGGGGCAGTTCTTC. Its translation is CAWEGLAGVWGQFF.

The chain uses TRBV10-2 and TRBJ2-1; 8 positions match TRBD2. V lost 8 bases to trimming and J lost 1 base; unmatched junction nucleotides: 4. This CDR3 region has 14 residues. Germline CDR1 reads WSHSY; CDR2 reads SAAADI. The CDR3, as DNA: TGCGCCAGCGGACTAGCAGGTTCCTACAATGAGCAGTTCTTC. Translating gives CASGLAGSYNEQFF.

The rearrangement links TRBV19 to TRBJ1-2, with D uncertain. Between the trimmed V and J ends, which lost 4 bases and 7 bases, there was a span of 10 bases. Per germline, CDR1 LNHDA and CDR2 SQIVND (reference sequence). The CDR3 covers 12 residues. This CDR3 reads CASSRGLSGYTF. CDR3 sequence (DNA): TGTGCCAGTAGTAGGGGTTTAAGTGGCTACACCTTC.

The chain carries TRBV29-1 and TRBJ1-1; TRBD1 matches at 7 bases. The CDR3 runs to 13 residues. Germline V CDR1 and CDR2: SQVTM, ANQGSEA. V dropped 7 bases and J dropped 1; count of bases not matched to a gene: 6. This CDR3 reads CSGGDSSNTEAFF. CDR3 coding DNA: TGCAGCGGGGGGGACAGTTCGAACACTGAAGCTTTCTTT.

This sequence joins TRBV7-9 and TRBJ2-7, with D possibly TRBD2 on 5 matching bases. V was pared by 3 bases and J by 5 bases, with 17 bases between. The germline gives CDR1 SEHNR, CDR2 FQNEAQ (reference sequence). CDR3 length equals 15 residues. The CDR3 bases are TGTGCCAGCAGCTTCATGGGAGCCCTGGGCCACGAGCAGTACTTC. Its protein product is CASSFMGALGHEQYF.

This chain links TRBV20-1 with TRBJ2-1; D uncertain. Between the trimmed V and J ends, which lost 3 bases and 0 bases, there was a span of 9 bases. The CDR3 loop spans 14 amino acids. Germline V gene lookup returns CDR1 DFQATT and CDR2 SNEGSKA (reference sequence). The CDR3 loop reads CSASSGFSYNEQFF. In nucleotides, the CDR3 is TGCAGTGCTAGTTCAGGATTCTCCTACAATGAGCAGTTCTTC.

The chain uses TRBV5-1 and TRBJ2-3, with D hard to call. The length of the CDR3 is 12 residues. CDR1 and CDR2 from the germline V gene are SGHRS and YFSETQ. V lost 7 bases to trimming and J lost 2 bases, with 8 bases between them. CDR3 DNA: TGCGCCAGCTTCAGAGACACAGATACGCAGTATTTT. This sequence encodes CASFRDTDTQYF.

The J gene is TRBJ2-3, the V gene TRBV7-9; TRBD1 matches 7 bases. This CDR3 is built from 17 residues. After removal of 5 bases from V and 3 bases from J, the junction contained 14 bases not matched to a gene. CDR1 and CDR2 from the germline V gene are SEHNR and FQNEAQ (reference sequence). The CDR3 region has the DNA TGTGCCAGCAGCCCCTGGGCAGGGGGTAGTGGGACAGATACGCAGTATTTT. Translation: CASSPWAGGSGTDTQYF.

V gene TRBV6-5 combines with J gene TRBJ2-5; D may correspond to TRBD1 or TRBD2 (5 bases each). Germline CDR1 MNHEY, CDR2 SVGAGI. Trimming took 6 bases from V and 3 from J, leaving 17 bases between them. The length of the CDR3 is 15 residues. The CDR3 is CASSHGAGRKETQYF. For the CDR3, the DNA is TGTGCCAGCAGCCACGGGGCGGGCCGGAAAGAGACCCAGTACTTC.

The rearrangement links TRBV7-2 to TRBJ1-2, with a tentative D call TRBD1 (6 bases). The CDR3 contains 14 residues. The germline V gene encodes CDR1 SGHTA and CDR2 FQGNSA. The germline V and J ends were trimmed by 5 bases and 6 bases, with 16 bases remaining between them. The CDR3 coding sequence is TGTGCCAGCAGCACCCCAGCCAGGGGTGATGGCTACACCTTC. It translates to CASSTPARGDGYTF. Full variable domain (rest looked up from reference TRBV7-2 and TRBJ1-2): GAGVSQSPSNKVTEKGKDVELRCDPISGHTALYWYRQSLGQGLEFLIYFQGNSAPDKSGLPSDRFSAERTGGSVSTLTIQRTQQEDSAVYLCASSTPARGDGYTFGSGTRLTVV.

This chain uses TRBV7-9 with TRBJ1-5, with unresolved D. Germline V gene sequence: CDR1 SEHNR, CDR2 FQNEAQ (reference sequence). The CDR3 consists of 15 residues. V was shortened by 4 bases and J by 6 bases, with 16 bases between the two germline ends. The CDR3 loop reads CASSSSAVAVQPQHF. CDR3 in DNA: TGTGCCAGCAGCTCATCGGCCGTAGCGGTTCAGCCCCAGCATTTT.